This T cell receptor (beta chain) was retrieved from a study of blood T cell repertoires in COVID-19. Germline loops: CDR1 KGHSH, CDR2 LQKENI. CDR3 length: 14 residues. Trimming removed 1 base from V and 3 bases from J, with 9 bases in between. The assay was immunoSEQ multiplex PCR, and TCRdb's table has in-frame clones only and misses some. The table records 350,000 to 400,000 clones, roughly 90% of them present only once. This chain connects TRBV18 to TRBJ1-2; no firm D call. The receptor was derived from a woman aged 40 to 50 who had been exposed to COVID-19. Sequenced material: PBMCs or T cells enriched from blood (not recorded which). This chain's CDR3 is CASSPQKGDYGYTF. The CDR3 DNA follows: TGTGCCAGCTCACCACAGAAGGGAGACTATGGCTACACCTTC.